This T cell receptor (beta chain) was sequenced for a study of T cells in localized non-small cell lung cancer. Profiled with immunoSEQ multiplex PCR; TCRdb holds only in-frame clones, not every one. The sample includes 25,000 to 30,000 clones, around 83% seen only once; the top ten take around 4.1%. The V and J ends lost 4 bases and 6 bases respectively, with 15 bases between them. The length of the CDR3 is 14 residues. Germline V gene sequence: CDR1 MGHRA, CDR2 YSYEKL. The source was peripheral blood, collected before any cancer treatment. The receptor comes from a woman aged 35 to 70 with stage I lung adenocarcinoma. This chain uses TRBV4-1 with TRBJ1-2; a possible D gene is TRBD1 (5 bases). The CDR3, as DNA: TGCGCCAGCAGCCCCCGGGACGGTACGGATGGCTACACCTTC. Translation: CASSPRDGTDGYTF.